This TCR beta chain was sequenced for a study of blood T cell repertoires in COVID-19 (dated by TCRdb to 2018 to 2021). Describing the broader study: Collaborator samples came from the United States, Italy and Spain and covered acute and convalescent phases of COVID-19. The material from the prospective study consisted of cDNA or gDNA derived from T cells, B-cell-depleted T cells, or PBMCs. The dataset comprised deeply sampled blood TCRbeta repertoires from subjects exposed to, actively infected with, or recovered from COVID-19. The repertoires were released in a freely available public database meant as a resource for research on the immune response to SARS-CoV-2. The samples were drawn from two sources: the first 160 participants of the ongoing ImmuneRACE study, and 1,000 to 1,500 subjects contributed by 6 global collaborators. Sample metadata almost always included a de-identified subject ID, COVID-19 status, age in years and sex. Where HLA class I and class II types were available, the types were taken from metadata supplied by the sample provider, not from assay-based typing. The study at large found these results: The amount of clinical and demographic metadata varied by source and participant and was provided uncurated.

In the prospective study, participants were about 18 to 95 years old, resided in about two dozen geographic areas of the United States, and were enrolled through a virtual design. In the prospective study, cohorts were assigned on the basis of participant-reported clinical history obtained from a screening survey and a study questionnaire. A participant counted as exposed if, within 2 weeks of entering the study, that participant had been in contact with someone who had a PCR-confirmed or clinician-diagnosed COVID-19 case. Each participant in the prospective study had whole blood, serum and a nasopharyngeal or oropharyngeal swab collected by mobile phlebotomists. Prospective study participants could optionally give additional blood draws and questionnaires over a 2-month period. Before DNA extraction, blood samples from the prospective study were shipped at room temperature or frozen. Points on this clone: No cognate antigen has been identified for it. Base qualities are not at hand, and no much larger clone is one base apart.

The immunoSEQ Assay, a bias-controlled multiplex PCR, was used to amplify TCRbeta CDR3 regions from genomic DNA. Per the authors' processing: Within the assay, amplification of reference gene primers was used to estimate how many nucleated cells each sample contained. Sequence reads were collapsed and filtered to measure the absolute abundance of every unique TCRbeta CDR3 rearrangement. For each sample, productive Simpson clonality was calculated by taking the square root of Simpson's diversity index across productive rearrangements. TCRdb obtained this table from immuneACCESS and retained in-frame rearrangements with V and J assigned. These tables miss some clones; where compared with another copy, unresolved V genes account for less than half of the shortfall, and the remainder is unexplained. D and trimming were read from the DNA, whereas the V and J calls and clone size are those reported in that table. The sample table holds fewer than 350,000 clones, of which about 85% were seen once. The ten biggest clones cover about 2% of the sample.

The germline V gene provides CDR1 SGHRS and CDR2 YFSETQ. The CDR3 runs 15 amino acids, cysteine and phenylalanine included. The kept DNA is CDR3 alone, 45 bases in frame from the first base. V was cut back by 7 bases and J by 0 bases, leaving a gap of 17 bases between them. The TCR sequence derives from a woman aged 30 to 39 who had been exposed to COVID-19. Sequenced material: PBMCs or T cells enriched from blood (not recorded which). The chain is made from TRBV5-1 and TRBJ2-7; a tentative D match to TRBD2 spans 6 bases. Here the CDR3 is given as CASRPDYHSSYEQYF. The DNA sequence reads TGCGCCAGCCGCCCGGACTACCACAGCTCCTACGAGCAGTACTTC.